The rows below give T cell receptor beta chains drawn from one sample of a study of neurological immune-mediated disorders. TCRdb passed the 5' RACE reads through MiXCR, listing each CDR3 protein once. The data hold some 60,000 distinct CDR3 sequences, with around 11% observed a single time. The sequenced sample consisted of PBMCs. These receptors all come from a male donor with HTLV-1-associated myelopathy (HAM/TSP). Each CDR3 is given with its conserved first and last residue. A D gene is named only where the DNA matches it firmly. Where a row states a size, it is once, few, many or the class of an expanded clone; other rows omit it.

TRBV5-1,.,many,TRBJ1-6,CASSLTINRVSNSPLHF,TGCGCCAGCAGCCTGACCATCAACAGGGTTTCAAATTCACCCCTCCACTTT
TRBV20-1,TRBD2,many,TRBJ2-7,CSASKLAGESYEQYF,TGCAGTGCTAGTAAACTAGCGGGGGAATCCTACGAGCAGTACTTC
TRBV4-3,TRBD2,many,TRBJ2-2,CASSRGGGGDTGELFF,TGCGCCAGCAGCCGTGGGGGCGGGGGGGACACCGGGGAGCTGTTTTTT
TRBV3-1,TRBD1,many,TRBJ1-2,CASSRRDRGLMYYGYTF,TGTGCCAGCAGCCGGCGGGACAGGGGGCTTATGTACTATGGCTACACCTTC
TRBV7-2,.,many,TRBJ2-5,CASSLTTAAQYF,TGTGCCAGCAGCTTAACGACGGCGGCCCAGTACTTC
TRBV3-1,.,many,TRBJ1-2,CASSQSTPDYGYTF,TGTGCCAGCAGCCAATCAACCCCCGACTATGGCTACACCTTC
TRBV20-1,TRBD2,.,TRBJ2-1,CSASSLAGENEQFF,TGCAGTGCTAGTAGTCTAGCGGGGGAAAATGAGCAGTTCTTC
TRBV7-2,.,many,TRBJ2-3,CASSFTRTDTQYF,TGTGCCAGCAGCTTCACCCGCACAGATACGCAGTATTTT
TRBV20-1,.,.,TRBJ1-2,CSARDQGQGYVYTF,TGCAGTGCTAGAGATCAAGGGCAGGGCTACGTCTACACCTTC
TRBV3-1,.,many,TRBJ2-5,CASSQRGETQYF,TGTGCCAGCAGCCAACGGGGAGAGACCCAGTACTTC
TRBV5-4,TRBD2,many,TRBJ2-1,CASSFGGLENEQFF,TGTGCCAGCAGCTTCGGGGGACTAGAAAATGAGCAGTTCTTC
TRBV29-1,.,many,TRBJ2-7,CSVFGRFYEQYF,TGCAGCGTTTTTGGCAGATTCTACGAGCAGTACTTC
TRBV20-1,TRBD1,many,TRBJ1-3,CSAGTGGRNTIYF,TGCAGTGCGGGAACAGGGGGTCGAAACACCATATATTTT
TRBV6-5,TRBD1,many,TRBJ1-2,CASSGSGTGVGYTF,TGTGCCAGCAGCGGCTCCGGGACAGGGGTTGGCTACACCTTC
TRBV6-2/TRBV6-3,TRBD1,many,TRBJ1-1,CASSYAGTVNTEAFF,TGTGCCAGCAGTTACGCCGGGACAGTGAACACTGAAGCTTTCTTT
TRBV5-5,TRBD1,.,TRBJ2-7,CASSLNPQGLEQYF,TGTGCCAGCAGCTTAAACCCACAGGGGCTGGAGCAGTACTTC
TRBV12-3/TRBV12-4,TRBD1,few,TRBJ1-5,CASSPGQPSNQPQHF,TGTGCCAGCAGCCCGGGACAGCCCAGCAATCAGCCCCAGCATTTT